The clone carrying this TCR beta chain is labeled medium-sized. These data belong to a study of T cells after yellow fever vaccination. Study conclusions and caveats: At day 0, almost all vaccine-responding clonotypes escaped detection in the sorted memory subsets.

Each CDR3 protein is one row after TCRdb ran MiXCR on the 5' RACE reads. Counted here are over 950 distinct CDR3 sequences, under 75% occurring once; the ten biggest clones make up around 45%. Losses at the gene ends were 0 bases for V and 1 base for J; bases not matched to a gene: 16. Germline CDR1 MNHNY, CDR2 SVGAGI (reference sequence). The CDR3 has 20 amino acids. The V gene is TRBV6-6, the J gene TRBJ2-5, with TRBD2 identical over 8 bases. The source is a young man who received the YFV17D yellow fever vaccine. Sequenced material: PBMCs, either bulk or a sorted T-cell subset (CD4+, CD8+, memory, or dextramer-sorted; not recorded which), taken on the day of the yellow fever booster vaccination. The CDR3 DNA sequence: TGTGCCAGCAGTTACTCTTTTTTTGGAGCGGGGGAACTCCTCCAAGAGACCCAGTACTTC. It translates to CASSYSFFGAGELLQETQYF.